Following are 5 T cell receptor beta chains from one sample sequenced in a study of shared clonotypes between healthy human individuals. This table comes from immunoSEQ multiplex PCR, and its TCRdb copy is limited to in-frame clones, with some not included. The table has around 430,000 clones, more than 75% seen once. The specimen was PBMCs. The origin of the receptors is a woman aged 40 to 55 in good health. Some clones in this sample may be carry-over from other donors' samples.

The chain couples TRBV5-1 to TRBJ2-1, with no clear D. Germline-derived CDR1 and CDR2 are SGHRS and YFSETQ. The ends were cut back, 5 bases at V and 2 bases at J, with 11 bases in the middle. This CDR3 has 14 residues. This CDR3 is CASRVELAYNEQFF. CDR3 sequence (DNA): TGCGCCAGCAGGGTAGAGCTTGCCTACAATGAGCAGTTCTTC.

This clone was found once. V gene TRBV30 combines with J gene TRBJ2-4; weak D call: TRBD2 (5 bases). Trimming removed 0 bases from V and 4 bases from J, with 10 bases in between. Germline CDR1 reads GTSNPN; CDR2 reads SVGIG (reference sequence). The CDR3 loop spans 14 amino acids. The CDR3 reads CAWSVRGLKNIQYF. The CDR3 bases are TGTGCCTGGAGTGTACGGGGTTTAAAAAACATTCAGTACTTC.

The chain has TRBV18 and TRBJ2-3; 7 bases are shared with TRBD2. This CDR3 has 16 amino acids. CDR1 KGHSH and CDR2 LQKENI come from the germline V gene. Trimming at V came to 3 bases and at J to 2 bases, leaving 8 bases not matched to a gene. The CDR3 nucleotides read TGTGCCAGCTCACCCCCGACTAGCCGAACCACAGATACGCAGTATTTT. Translating it yields CASSPPTSRTTDTQYF.

The rearrangement joins TRBV9 to TRBJ2-5; the D gene is possibly TRBD2 (5 bases). The germline CDR1 and CDR2 sequences are SGDLS and YYNGEE. This CDR3 has 18 amino acids. Deletions cut 3 bases from V and 0 bases from J, with 21 bases between. CDR3 protein: CASSAGFSLGPYQETQYF. In DNA form, the CDR3 reads TGTGCCAGCAGCGCCGGATTCTCACTAGGCCCGTACCAAGAGACCCAGTACTTC.

In its sample, this clone was seen a few times. The V gene is TRBV5-4, the J gene TRBJ2-1; D not resolved. The CDR3 loop spans 14 amino acids. The germline gives CDR1 SGHNT, CDR2 YYREEE (reference sequence). V lost 0 bases, J lost 4 bases, and 8 bases lay in between. The CDR3 loop is CASSLGTSYNEQFF. The CDR3 DNA reads as TGTGCCAGCAGCTTGGGAACGTCTTACAATGAGCAGTTCTTC.